A selection of T cell receptor beta chains follows, all from one sample in a study of beta chain features in type 1 diabetes. Method: immunoSEQ multiplex PCR; TCRdb's copy keeps in-frame clones and lacks some. The profile shows 350,000 to 450,000 clones, about 15% of them singletons. Sequenced sample: naive CD4+ T cells from blood. The receptors come from a woman aged 18 to 35 in good health. Each CDR3 is given with its conserved first and last residue. The D gene is left open where the match is weak. For some rows the clone size is stated as once, few or many, or as a class when expanded; others skip it.

v_gene	abundance	d_gene	j_gene	CDR3aa	CDR3nt
TRBV28	few	TRBD1	TRBJ2-3	CASSLRQGQRDTQYF	TGTGCCAGCAGTTTGAGACAGGGGCAGAGAGATACGCAGTATTTT
TRBV4-2	NA	NA	TRBJ2-7	CASSQDPRTYYEQYF	TGTGCCAGCAGCCAAGATCCCAGAACATACTACGAGCAGTACTTC
TRBV7-8	NA	NA	TRBJ1-2	CASSLVPRPDGYTF	TGTGCCAGCAGCTTAGTCCCCAGGCCTGATGGCTACACCTTC
TRBV29-1	few	TRBD2	TRBJ2-5	CSVESRLAETQYF	TGCAGCGTTGAATCGCGACTAGCGGAGACCCAGTACTTC
TRBV7-2	NA	TRBD1	TRBJ2-7	CASSRRDSRNYEQYF	TGTGCCAGCAGCCGACGGGACAGCCGAAACTACGAGCAGTACTTC
TRBV4-2	NA	TRBD2	TRBJ2-3	CASSQEQASGRAYSTDTQYF	TGTGCCAGCAGCCAAGAACAGGCTAGCGGGAGGGCCTACTCCACAGATACGCAGTATTTT
TRBV19	NA	TRBD1	TRBJ2-7	CASRWDSASYEQYF	TGTGCCAGTAGGTGGGACAGCGCCTCCTACGAGCAGTACTTC
TRBV29-1	few	NA	TRBJ2-5	CSVTGYQETQYF	TGCAGCGTGACAGGCTATCAAGAGACCCAGTACTTC
TRBV2	NA	TRBD2	TRBJ2-1	CASRTAGVEQFF	TGTGCCAGCAGAACTGCGGGAGTTGAGCAGTTCTTC
TRBV12-5	NA	TRBD1	TRBJ2-1	CASGLQNVGTGFGNEQFF	TGTGCTAGTGGTTTGCAAAACGTCGGGACAGGTTTTGGAAATGAGCAGTTCTTC
TRBV5-1	NA	TRBD2	TRBJ2-3	CASKRESTDTQYF	TGCGCCAGCAAGCGGGAGAGCACAGATACGCAGTATTTT
TRBV6-6	NA	TRBD1	TRBJ2-7	CASSGDRVYEQYF	TGTGCCAGCAGTGGGGACAGGGTCTACGAGCAGTACTTC
TRBV28	NA	NA	TRBJ1-5	CASALGDQPQHF	TGTGCCAGCGCGTTGGGCGATCAGCCCCAGCATTTT
TRBV7-9	NA	TRBD2	TRBJ2-7	CASSLGLAGVNEQYF	TGTGCCAGCAGCCTGGGACTAGCGGGAGTGAACGAGCAGTACTTC
TRBV9	NA	TRBD1	TRBJ1-2	CASSADRDYGYTF	TGTGCCAGCAGCGCAGACAGGGATTATGGCTACACCTTC
TRBV7-9	few	TRBD2	TRBJ2-3	CASSLRREGTDTQYF	TGTGCCAGCAGCTTACGGCGGGAGGGCACAGATACGCAGTATTTT
TRBV30	NA	TRBD1	TRBJ2-7	CACLSRDSPYEQYF	TGTGCCTGTCTTTCCCGGGACAGTCCCTACGAGCAGTACTTC
TRBV5-1	few	TRBD1	TRBJ2-5	CASSQTTGVWETQYF	TGCGCCAGCAGCCAAACGACAGGGGTATGGGAGACCCAGTACTTC
TRBV4-2	NA	TRBD2	TRBJ2-4	CASSQDRGLAGRDIQYF	TGTGCCAGCAGCCAAGATCGGGGGTTAGCGGGACGGGACATTCAGTACTTC
TRBV18	NA	TRBD2	TRBJ2-1	CASSPPSGSYNEQFF	TGTGCCAGCTCACCACCTAGCGGGAGTTACAATGAGCAGTTCTTC
TRBV30	few	NA	TRBJ2-1	CAWRIGTKNNEQFF	TGTGCCTGGAGGATCGGGACAAAAAACAATGAGCAGTTCTTC
TRBV27	few	NA	TRBJ2-7	CASSLKPLVPSYEQYF	TGTGCCAGCAGTTTAAAGCCCCTAGTTCCGTCCTACGAGCAGTACTTC
TRBV29-1	NA	NA	TRBJ1-2	CSGGPQGHYGYTF	TGCAGCGGGGGCCCCCAGGGGCACTATGGCTACACCTTC
TRBV30	few	TRBD1	TRBJ1-2	CAWGQGYGYTF	TGTGCCTGGGGACAGGGCTATGGCTACACCTTC
TRBV28	NA	TRBD1	TRBJ2-6	CASSWDRAYVNVLTF	TGTGCCAGCAGTTGGGACAGGGCGTATGTAAACGTCCTGACTTTC
TRBV7-2	NA	TRBD1	TRBJ2-2	CASSSRWAGGTGELFF	TGTGCCAGCAGCTCAAGATGGGCAGGGGGCACCGGGGAGCTGTTTTTT
TRBV9	NA	NA	TRBJ2-5	CASSASWGVTETQYF	TGTGCCAGCAGCGCATCATGGGGGGTGACAGAGACCCAGTACTTC
TRBV15	NA	NA	TRBJ2-5	CATSAQRQTQYF	TGTGCCACCAGCGCCCAGAGGCAGACCCAGTACTTC
TRBV30	NA	NA	TRBJ1-1	CAWSKGMDTEAFF	TGTGCCTGGAGTAAGGGGATGGACACTGAAGCTTTCTTT
TRBV7-2	NA	TRBD1	TRBJ1-2	CASSRDRNYGYTF	TGTGCCAGCAGCCGGGACAGGAACTATGGCTACACCTTC
TRBV25-1	few	NA	TRBJ2-5	CASSERTTGETQYF	TGTGCCAGCAGTGAACGCACGACGGGGGAGACCCAGTACTTC
TRBV23-1	NA	NA	TRBJ2-7	CASHRWTTYEQYF	TGCGCCAGCCACCGTTGGACAACCTACGAGCAGTACTTC
TRBV6-4	few	NA	TRBJ1-1	CASSVEQNTEAFF	TGTGCCAGCAGTGTTGAACAGAACACTGAAGCTTTCTTT
TRBV29-1	few	NA	TRBJ2-3	CSVLRGGFTDTQYF	TGCAGCGTCCTAAGGGGGGGGTTCACAGATACGCAGTATTTT
TRBV7-9	NA	NA	TRBJ2-6	CASRERGTGANVLTF	TGTGCCAGCAGGGAAAGGGGTACTGGGGCCAACGTCCTGACTTTC
TRBV7-9	few	NA	TRBJ2-2	CASSLGREYTGELFF	TGTGCCAGCAGCTTAGGTAGAGAGTACACCGGGGAGCTGTTTTTT
TRBV7-2	few	TRBD2	TRBJ2-1	CASSYQAGGPRNEQFF	TGTGCCAGCAGCTATCAAGCGGGAGGGCCGAGGAATGAGCAGTTCTTC
TRBV30	few	TRBD2	TRBJ2-3	CAWSATLAGTDTQYF	TGTGCCTGGAGCGCCACGCTAGCGGGCACAGATACGCAGTATTTT
TRBV7-9	few	NA	TRBJ1-4	CASSLQTTNEKLFF	TGTGCCAGCAGCTTACAGACAACTAATGAAAAACTGTTTTTT
TRBV7-8	NA	NA	TRBJ2-2	CASSLGLPATGELFF	TGTGCCAGCAGCTTGGGACTGCCAGCGACCGGGGAGCTGTTTTTT
TRBV7-9	NA	NA	TRBJ2-1	CASSPRGGGTTKEQFF	TGTGCCAGCAGCCCCCGAGGGGGCGGGACGACCAAAGAGCAGTTCTTC